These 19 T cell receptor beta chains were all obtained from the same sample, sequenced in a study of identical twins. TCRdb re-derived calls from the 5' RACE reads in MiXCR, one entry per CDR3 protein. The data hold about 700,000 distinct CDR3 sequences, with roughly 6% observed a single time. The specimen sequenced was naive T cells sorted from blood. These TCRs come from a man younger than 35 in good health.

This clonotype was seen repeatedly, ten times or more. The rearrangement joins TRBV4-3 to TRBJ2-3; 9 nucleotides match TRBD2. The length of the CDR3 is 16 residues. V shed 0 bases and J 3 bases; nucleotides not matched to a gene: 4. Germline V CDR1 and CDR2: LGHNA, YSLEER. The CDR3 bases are TGCGCCAGCAGCCAAGATTGGAGCGGGAGGACAGATACGCAGTATTTT. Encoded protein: CASSQDWSGRTDTQYF.

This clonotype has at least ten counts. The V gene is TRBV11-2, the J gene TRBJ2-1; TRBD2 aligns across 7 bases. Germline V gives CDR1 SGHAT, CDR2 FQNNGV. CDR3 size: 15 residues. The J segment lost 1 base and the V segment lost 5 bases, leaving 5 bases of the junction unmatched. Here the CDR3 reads CASSPRTSSYNEQFF. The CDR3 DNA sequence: TGTGCCAGCAGCCCCCGGACTAGTTCCTACAATGAGCAGTTCTTC.

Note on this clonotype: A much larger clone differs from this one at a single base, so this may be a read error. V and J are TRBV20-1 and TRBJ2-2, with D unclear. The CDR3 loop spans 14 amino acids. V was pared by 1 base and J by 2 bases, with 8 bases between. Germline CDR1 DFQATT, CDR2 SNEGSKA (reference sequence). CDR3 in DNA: TGCAGTGCTAGAGTTCACAGAAACACCGGGGAGCTGTTTTTT. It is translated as CSARVHRNTGELFF.

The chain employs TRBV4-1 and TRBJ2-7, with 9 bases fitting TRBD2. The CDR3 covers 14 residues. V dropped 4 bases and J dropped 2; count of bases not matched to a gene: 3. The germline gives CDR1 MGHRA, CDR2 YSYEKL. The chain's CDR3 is CASSLASGAYEQYV. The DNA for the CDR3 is TGCGCCAGCAGCCTGGCTAGCGGGGCCTACGAGCAGTACGTC.

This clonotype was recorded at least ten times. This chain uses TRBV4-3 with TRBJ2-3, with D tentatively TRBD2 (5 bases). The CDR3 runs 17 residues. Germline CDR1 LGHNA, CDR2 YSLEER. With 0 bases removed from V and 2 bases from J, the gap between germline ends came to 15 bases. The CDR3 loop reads CASSQEFIGEPTDTQYF. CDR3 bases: TGCGCCAGCAGCCAAGAGTTCATCGGGGAACCCACAGATACGCAGTATTTT.

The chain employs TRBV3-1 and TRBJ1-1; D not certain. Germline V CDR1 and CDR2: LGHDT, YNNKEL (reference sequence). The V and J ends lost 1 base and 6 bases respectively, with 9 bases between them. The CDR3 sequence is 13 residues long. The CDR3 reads CASSQGRGPEAFF. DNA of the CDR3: TGTGCCAGCAGCCAAGGGCGCGGACCTGAAGCTTTCTTT.

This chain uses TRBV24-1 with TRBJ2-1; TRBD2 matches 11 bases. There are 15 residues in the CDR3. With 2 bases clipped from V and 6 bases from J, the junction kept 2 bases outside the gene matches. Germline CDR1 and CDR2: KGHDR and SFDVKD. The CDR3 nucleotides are TGTGCCACCAGTGATTATAGCGGGAGGGCCAATGAGCAGTTCTTC. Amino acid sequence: CATSDYSGRANEQFF.

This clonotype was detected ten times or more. CDR3 coding DNA: TGTGCCAGCAGTTCCAGCACTCAAGAGACCCAGTACTTC. It encodes CASSSSTQETQYF. This chain links TRBV6-2 or TRBV6-3 with TRBJ2-5; no reliable D call. CDR1 is MNHEY, CDR2 SVGEGT, per germline. Trimming left V 4 bases short and J 2 bases short, with 8 bases between. The CDR3 has 13 amino acids.

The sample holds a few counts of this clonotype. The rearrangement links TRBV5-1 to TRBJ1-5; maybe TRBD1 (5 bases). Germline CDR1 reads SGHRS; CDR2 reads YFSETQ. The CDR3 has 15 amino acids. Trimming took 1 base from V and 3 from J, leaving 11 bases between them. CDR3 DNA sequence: TGCGCCAGCAGCTTGACAACAGGCCCCAATCAGCCCCAGCATTTT. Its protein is CASSLTTGPNQPQHF. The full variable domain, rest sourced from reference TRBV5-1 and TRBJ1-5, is KAGVTQTPRYLIKTRGQQVTLSCSPISGHRSVSWYQQTPGQGLQFLFEYFSETQRNKGNFPGRFSGRQFSNSRSEMNVSTLELGDSALYLCASSLTTGPNQPQHFGDGTRLSIL.

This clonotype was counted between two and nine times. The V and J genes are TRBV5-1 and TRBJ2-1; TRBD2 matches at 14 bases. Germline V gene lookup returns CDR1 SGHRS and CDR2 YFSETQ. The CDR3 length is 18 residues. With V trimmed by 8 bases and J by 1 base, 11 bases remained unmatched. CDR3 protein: CASKPGLAGVNSYNEQFF. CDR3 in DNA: TGCGCCAGTAAACCGGGACTAGCGGGAGTAAATTCCTACAATGAGCAGTTCTTC.

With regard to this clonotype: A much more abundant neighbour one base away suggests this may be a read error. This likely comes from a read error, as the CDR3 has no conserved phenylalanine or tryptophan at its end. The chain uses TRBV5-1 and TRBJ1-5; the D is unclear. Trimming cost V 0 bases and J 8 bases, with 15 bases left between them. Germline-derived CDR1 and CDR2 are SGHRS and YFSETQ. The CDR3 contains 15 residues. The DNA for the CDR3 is TGCGCCAGCAGCTTGGGCCCGGGTACTGGTAAGCCCCAGCATCTT. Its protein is CASSLGPGTGKPQHL.

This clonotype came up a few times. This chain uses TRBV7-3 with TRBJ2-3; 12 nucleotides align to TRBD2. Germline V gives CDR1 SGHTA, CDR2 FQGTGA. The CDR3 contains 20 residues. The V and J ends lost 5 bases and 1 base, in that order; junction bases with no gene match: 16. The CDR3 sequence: CASSVRHGLAGTLGTDTQYF. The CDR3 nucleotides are TGTGCCAGCAGCGTGAGACATGGACTAGCGGGAACCCTAGGCACAGATACGCAGTATTTT.

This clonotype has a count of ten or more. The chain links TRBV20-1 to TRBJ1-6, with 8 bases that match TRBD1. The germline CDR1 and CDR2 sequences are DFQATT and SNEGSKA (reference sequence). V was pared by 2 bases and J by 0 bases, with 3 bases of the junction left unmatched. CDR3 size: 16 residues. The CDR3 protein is CSARKGTGSYNSPLHF. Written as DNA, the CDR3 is TGCAGTGCTAGAAAGGGGACAGGCTCCTATAATTCACCCCTCCACTTT.

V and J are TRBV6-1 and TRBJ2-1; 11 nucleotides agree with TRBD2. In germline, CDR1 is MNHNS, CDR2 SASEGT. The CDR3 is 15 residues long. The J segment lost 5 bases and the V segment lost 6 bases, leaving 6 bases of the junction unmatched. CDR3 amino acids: CASRERGLADNEQFF. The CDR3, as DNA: TGTGCCAGCAGGGAACGGGGACTAGCGGACAATGAGCAGTTCTTC.

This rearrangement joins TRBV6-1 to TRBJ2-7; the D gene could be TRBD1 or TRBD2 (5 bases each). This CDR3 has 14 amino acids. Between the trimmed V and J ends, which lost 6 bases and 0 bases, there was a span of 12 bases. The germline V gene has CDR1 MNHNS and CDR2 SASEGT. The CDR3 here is CASRWGTVSYEQYV. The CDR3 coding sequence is TGTGCCAGCAGGTGGGGGACCGTCTCCTACGAGCAGTACGTC.

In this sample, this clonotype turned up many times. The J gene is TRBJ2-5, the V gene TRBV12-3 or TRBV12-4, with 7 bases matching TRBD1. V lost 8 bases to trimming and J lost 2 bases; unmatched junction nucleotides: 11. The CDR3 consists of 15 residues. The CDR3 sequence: CASRRADRVQETQYF. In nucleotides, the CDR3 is TGTGCCAGCCGACGGGCAGACAGGGTTCAAGAGACCCAGTACTTC.

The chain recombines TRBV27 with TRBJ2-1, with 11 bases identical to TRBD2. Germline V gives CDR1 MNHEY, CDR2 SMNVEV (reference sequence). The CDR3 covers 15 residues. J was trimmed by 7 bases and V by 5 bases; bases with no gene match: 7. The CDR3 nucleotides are TGTGCCAGCAGTCAAGGGACTAGCGGCGAAAATGAGCAGTTCTTC. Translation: CASSQGTSGENEQFF.

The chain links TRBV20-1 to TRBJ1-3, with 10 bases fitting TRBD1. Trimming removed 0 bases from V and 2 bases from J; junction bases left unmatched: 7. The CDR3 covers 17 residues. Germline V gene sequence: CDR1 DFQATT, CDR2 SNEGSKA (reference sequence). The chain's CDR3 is CSARDLWTGGTGNTIYF. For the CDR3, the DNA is TGCAGTGCTAGAGACCTCTGGACAGGGGGGACTGGAAACACCATATATTTT.

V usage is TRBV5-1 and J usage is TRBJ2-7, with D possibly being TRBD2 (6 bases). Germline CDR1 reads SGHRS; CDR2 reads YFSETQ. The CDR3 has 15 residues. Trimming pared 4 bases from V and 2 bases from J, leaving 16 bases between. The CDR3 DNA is TGCGCCAGCAGCCTGGCGGGACTCTCAACCTACGAGCAGTACTTC. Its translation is CASSLAGLSTYEQYF.